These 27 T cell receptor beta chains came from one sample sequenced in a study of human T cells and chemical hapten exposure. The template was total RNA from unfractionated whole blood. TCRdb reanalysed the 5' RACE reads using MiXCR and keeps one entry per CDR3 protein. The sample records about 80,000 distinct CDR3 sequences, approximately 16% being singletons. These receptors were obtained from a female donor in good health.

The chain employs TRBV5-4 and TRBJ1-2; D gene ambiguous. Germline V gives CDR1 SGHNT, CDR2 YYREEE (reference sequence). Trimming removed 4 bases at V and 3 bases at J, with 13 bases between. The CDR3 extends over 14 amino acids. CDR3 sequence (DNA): TGTGCCAGCAGCAGACAAGGAGGTGACTATGGCTACACCTTC. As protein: CASSRQGGDYGYTF.

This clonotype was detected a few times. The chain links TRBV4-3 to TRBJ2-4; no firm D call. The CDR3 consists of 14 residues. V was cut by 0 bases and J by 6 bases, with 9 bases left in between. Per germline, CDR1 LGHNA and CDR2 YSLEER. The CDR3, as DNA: TGCGCCAGCAGCCAAGATGTCGCCGGAAACATTCAGTACTTC. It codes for CASSQDVAGNIQYF.

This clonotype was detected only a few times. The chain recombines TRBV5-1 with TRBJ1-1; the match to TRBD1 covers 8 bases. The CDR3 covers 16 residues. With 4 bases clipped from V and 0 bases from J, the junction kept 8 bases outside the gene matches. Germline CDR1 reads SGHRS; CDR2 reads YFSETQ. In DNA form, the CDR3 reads TGCGCCAGCAGCGCCGGGACAGGAACTCTGAACACTGAAGCTTTCTTT. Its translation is CASSAGTGTLNTEAFF.

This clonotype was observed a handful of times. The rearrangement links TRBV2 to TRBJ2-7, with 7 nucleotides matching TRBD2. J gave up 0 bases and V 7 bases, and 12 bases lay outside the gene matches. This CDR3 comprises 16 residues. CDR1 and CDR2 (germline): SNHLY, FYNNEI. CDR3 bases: TGTGCCAGCAATAGGAGGCTAGCGGAATTCTCCTACGAGCAGTACTTC. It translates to CASNRRLAEFSYEQYF.

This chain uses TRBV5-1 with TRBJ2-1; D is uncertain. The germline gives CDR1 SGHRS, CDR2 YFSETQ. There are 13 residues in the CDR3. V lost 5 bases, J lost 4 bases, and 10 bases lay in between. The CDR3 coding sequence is TGCGCCAGCAGATCGGACGAGTACAATGAGCAGTTCTTC. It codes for CASRSDEYNEQFF. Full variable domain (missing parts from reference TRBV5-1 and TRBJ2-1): KAGVTQTPRYLIKTRGQQVTLSCSPISGHRSVSWYQQTPGQGLQFLFEYFSETQRNKGNFPGRFSGRQFSNSRSEMNVSTLELGDSALYLCASRSDEYNEQFFGPGTRLTVL.

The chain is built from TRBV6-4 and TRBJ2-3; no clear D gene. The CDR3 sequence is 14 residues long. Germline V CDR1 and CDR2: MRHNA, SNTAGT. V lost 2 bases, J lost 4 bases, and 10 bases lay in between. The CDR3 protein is CASSDGSYPDTQYF. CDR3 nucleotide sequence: TGTGCCAGCAGTGACGGAAGTTACCCAGATACGCAGTATTTT.

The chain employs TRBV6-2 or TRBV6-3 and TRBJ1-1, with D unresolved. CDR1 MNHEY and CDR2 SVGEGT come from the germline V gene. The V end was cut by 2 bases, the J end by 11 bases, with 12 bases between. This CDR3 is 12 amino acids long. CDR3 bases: TGTGCCAGCAGTTACAGCCTAGGCCTGGCTTTCTTT. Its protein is CASSYSLGLAFF.

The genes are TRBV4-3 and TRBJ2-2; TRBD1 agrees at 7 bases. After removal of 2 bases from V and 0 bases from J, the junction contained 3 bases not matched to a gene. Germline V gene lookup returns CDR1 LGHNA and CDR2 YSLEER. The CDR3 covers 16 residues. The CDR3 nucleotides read TGCGCCAGCAGCCAACCTGGGACAGCGAACACCGGGGAGCTGTTTTTT. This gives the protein CASSQPGTANTGELFF.

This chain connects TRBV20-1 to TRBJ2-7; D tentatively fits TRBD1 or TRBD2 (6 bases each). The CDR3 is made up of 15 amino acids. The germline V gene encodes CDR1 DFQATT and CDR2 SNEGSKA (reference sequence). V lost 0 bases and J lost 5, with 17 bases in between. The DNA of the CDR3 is TGCAGTGCTAGAGATCACGGCAGGGGAGGCGACGAGCAGTACTTC. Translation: CSARDHGRGGDEQYF.

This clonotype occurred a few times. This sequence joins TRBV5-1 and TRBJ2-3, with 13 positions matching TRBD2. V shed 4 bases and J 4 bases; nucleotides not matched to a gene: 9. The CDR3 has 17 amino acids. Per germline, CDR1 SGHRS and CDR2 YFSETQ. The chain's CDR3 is CASSLRTSGSSPDTQYF. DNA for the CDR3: TGCGCCAGCAGCCTACGGACTAGCGGGAGTTCCCCAGATACGCAGTATTTT.

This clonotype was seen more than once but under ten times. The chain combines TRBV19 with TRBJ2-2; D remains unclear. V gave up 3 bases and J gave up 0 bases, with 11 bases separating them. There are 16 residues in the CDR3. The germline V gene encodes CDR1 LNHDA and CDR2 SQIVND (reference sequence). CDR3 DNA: TGTGCCAGTAGTATTATTACAGCCGCGAACACCGGGGAGCTGTTTTTT. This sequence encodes CASSIITAANTGELFF. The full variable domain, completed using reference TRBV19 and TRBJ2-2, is DGGITQSPKYLFRKEGQNVTLSCEQNLNHDAMYWYRQDPGQGLRLIYYSQIVNDFQKGDIAEGYSVSREKKESFPLTVTSAQKNPTAFYLCASSIITAANTGELFFGEGSRLTVL.

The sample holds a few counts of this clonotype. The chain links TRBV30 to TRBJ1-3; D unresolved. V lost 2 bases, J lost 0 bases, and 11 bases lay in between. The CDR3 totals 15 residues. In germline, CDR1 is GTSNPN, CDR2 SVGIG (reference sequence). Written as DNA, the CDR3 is TGTGCCTGGAGTCTTGGCACCCGCTCTGGAAACACCATATATTTT. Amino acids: CAWSLGTRSGNTIYF.

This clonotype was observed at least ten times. The DNA for the CDR3 is TGTGCCAGGCCTAACGGACAGGGGAGCGGCTACACCTTC. This encodes CARPNGQGSGYTF. V gene TRBV2 combines with J gene TRBJ1-2; 9 nucleotides agree with TRBD1. Germline V gene data show CDR1 as SNHLY and CDR2 as FYNNEI. This CDR3 has 13 residues. V shed 9 bases, J shed 8 bases, and the junction held 10 bases outside the gene matches.

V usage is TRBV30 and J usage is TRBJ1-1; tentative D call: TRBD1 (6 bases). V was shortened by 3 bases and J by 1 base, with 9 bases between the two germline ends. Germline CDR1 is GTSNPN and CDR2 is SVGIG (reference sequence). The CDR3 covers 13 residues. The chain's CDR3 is CAWRVQGNTEAFF. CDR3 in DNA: TGTGCCTGGAGGGTACAGGGGAACACTGAAGCTTTCTTT.

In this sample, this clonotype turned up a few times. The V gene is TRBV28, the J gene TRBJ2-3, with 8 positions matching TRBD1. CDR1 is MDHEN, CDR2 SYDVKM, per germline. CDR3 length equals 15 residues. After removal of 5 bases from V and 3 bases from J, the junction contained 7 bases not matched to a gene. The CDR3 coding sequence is TGTGCCAGCAGTCCAGGGGGCGCTTTAACAGATACGCAGTATTTT. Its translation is CASSPGGALTDTQYF.

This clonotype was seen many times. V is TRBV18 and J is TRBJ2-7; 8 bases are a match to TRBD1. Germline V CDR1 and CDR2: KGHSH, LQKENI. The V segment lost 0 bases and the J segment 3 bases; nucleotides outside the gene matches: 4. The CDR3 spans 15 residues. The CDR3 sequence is CASSPPDRVNYEQYF. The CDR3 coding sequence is TGTGCCAGCTCACCACCGGACAGGGTAAACTACGAGCAGTACTTC.

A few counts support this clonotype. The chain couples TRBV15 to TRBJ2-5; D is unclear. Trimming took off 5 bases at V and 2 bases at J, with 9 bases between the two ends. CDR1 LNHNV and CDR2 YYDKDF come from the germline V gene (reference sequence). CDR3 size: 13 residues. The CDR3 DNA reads TGTGCCACCAGCGGACGCTTACAAGAGACCCAGTACTTC. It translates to CATSGRLQETQYF.

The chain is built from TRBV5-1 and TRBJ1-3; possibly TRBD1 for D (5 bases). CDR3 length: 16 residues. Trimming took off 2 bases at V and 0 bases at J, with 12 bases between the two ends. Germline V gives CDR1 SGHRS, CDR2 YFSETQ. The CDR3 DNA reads TGCGCCAGCAGCTTTACAGGCCTGGACTCTGGAAACACCATATATTTT. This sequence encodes CASSFTGLDSGNTIYF.

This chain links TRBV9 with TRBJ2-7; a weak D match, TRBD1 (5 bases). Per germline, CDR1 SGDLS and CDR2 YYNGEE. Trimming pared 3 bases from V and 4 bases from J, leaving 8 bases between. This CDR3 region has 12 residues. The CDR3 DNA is TGTGCCAGCAGCGCCGACAGTTACGAGCAGTACTTC. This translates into CASSADSYEQYF.

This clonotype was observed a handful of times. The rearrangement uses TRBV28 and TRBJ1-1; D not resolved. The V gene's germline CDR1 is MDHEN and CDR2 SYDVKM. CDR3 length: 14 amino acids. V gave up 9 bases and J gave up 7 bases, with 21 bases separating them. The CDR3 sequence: CASSLRLGSDEAFF. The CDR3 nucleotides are TGTGCCAGTTCCCTACGTCTGGGGTCGGATGAAGCTTTCTTT.

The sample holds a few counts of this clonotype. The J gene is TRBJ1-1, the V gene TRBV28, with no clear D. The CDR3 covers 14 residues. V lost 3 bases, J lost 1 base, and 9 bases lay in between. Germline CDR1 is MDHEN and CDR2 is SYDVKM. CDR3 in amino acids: CASSFRLRNTEAFF. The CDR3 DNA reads TGTGCCAGCAGTTTCAGATTAAGGAACACTGAAGCTTTCTTT.

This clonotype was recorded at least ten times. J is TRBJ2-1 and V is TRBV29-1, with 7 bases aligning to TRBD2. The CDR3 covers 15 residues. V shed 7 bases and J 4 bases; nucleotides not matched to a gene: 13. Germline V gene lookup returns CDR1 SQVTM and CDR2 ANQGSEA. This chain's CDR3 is CSAPGRGGVYNEQFF. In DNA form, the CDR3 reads TGCAGCGCCCCAGGCCGGGGAGGGGTATACAATGAGCAGTTCTTC.

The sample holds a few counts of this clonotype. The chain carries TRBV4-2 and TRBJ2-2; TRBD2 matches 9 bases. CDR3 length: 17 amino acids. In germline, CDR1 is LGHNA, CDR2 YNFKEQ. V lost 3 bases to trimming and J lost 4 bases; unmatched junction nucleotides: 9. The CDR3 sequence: CASSHSYGLAPTGELFF. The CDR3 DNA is TGTGCCAGCAGCCATTCCTACGGACTAGCGCCCACCGGGGAGCTGTTTTTT.

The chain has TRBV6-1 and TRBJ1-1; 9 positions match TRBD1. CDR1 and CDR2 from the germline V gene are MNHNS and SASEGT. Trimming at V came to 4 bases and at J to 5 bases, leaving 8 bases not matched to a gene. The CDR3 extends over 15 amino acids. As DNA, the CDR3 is TGTGCCAGCAGTGGAGGGACAGGGTCGAGTACTGAAGCTTTCTTT. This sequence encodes CASSGGTGSSTEAFF.

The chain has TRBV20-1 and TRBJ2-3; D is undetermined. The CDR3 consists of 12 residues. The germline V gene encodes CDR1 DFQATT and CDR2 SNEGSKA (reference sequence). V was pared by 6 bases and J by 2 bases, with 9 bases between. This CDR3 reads CSAPLTTDTQYF. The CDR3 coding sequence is TGCAGTGCCCCTCTAACCACAGATACGCAGTATTTT.

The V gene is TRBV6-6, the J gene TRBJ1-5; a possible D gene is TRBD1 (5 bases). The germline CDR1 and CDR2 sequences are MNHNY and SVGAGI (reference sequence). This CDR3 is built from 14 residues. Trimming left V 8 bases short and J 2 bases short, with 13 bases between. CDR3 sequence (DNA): TGTGCCAGCGCACTACAGGTTCGCAATCAGCCCCAGCATTTT. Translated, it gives CASALQVRNQPQHF.

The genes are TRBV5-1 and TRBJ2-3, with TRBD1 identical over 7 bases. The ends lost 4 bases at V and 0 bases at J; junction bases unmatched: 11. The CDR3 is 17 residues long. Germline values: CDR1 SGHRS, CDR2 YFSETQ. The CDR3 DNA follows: TGCGCCAGCAGCCTCTACCCCGACAGGGCCAGCACAGATACGCAGTATTTT. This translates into CASSLYPDRASTDTQYF.